This T cell receptor beta chain was sequenced for a study of T cell clonality in common variable immunodeficiency. TCRdb's table, derived via immunoSEQ multiplex PCR, lists solely in-frame clones and lacks some. The sample is made up of roughly 50,000 clones, none counted only once. CDR1 is MNHGY, CDR2 SVAAGI, per germline. This CDR3 contains 12 residues. The V end lost 3 bases, the J end lost 6 bases, and 5 bases lay between the germline ends. This clone has ten or more counts. What it recognizes is unknown. Read coverage stops 3 residues before the CDR3 terminus; the germline J gene supplies the remainder. Study conclusions and caveats: TCRbeta clonality was increased in CVID versus healthy controls. Shared TCRbeta clones were fewer between CVID subjects than controls.

This receptor was taken from a person aged 18 to 75 in good health. The chain couples TRBV6-9 to TRBJ2-2, with D unresolved. Sequenced: peripheral blood mononuclear cells. CDR3 sequence: CASSYKAGELFF. Partial CDR3 DNA: TGTGCCAGCAGTTACAAGGCCGGGGAG.